This entry lists 3 T cell receptor beta chains sequenced from one sample in a study of cytomegalovirus exposure and HLA in healthy donors (dated 2017 in TCRdb). The receptor library was made with the immunoSEQ multiplex PCR assay. The multiplex PCR relied on a mix of 60 forward primers for TCR Vbeta segments and 13 reverse primers for TCR Jbeta segments. Here the immuneACCESS table is served through TCRdb, limited to in-frame sequences with V and J called. Missing clones are a known gap in these copies; in checked studies unresolved V genes cover under half, and the rest lacks a known reason. Recorded for this sample are approximately 170,000 clones; over 80% of them occurred a single time. Clones ranked in the top ten supply approximately 2% of the sample. Sequencing was performed on PBMCs. The receptors here all came from a human donor in good health.

The V and J genes are TRBV4-2 and TRBJ1-4; D not resolved. Germline V gives CDR1 LGHNA, CDR2 YNFKEQ. The CDR3 has 14 amino acids. V was trimmed by 4 bases and J by 8 bases, leaving 14 bases between them. The CDR3 DNA reads TGTGCCAGCAGCCGAGGGAGATTTGAGGAAAAACTGTTTTTT. Translated, it gives CASSRGRFEEKLFF.

This sequence joins TRBV5-1 and TRBJ1-3, with D tentatively TRBD1 (6 bases). Trimming removed 4 bases from V and 3 bases from J, with 17 bases in between. The CDR3 sequence is 16 residues long. Looked up from germline, CDR1 is SGHRS and CDR2 is YFSETQ. CDR3 DNA sequence: TGCGCCAGCAGCAGAGCCGGGACAAGGGATGGAAACACCATATATTTT. This translates into CASSRAGTRDGNTIYF.

This rearrangement joins TRBV6-5 to TRBJ1-6, with D perhaps TRBD1 (6 bases). Trimming pared 8 bases from V and 7 bases from J, leaving 15 bases between. The CDR3 runs 14 residues. CDR1 MNHEY and CDR2 SVGAGI come from the germline V gene. The CDR3 loop is CASYGAGENSPLHF. The CDR3 nucleotides are TGTGCCAGCTACGGGGCAGGGGAAAATTCACCCCTCCACTTT.